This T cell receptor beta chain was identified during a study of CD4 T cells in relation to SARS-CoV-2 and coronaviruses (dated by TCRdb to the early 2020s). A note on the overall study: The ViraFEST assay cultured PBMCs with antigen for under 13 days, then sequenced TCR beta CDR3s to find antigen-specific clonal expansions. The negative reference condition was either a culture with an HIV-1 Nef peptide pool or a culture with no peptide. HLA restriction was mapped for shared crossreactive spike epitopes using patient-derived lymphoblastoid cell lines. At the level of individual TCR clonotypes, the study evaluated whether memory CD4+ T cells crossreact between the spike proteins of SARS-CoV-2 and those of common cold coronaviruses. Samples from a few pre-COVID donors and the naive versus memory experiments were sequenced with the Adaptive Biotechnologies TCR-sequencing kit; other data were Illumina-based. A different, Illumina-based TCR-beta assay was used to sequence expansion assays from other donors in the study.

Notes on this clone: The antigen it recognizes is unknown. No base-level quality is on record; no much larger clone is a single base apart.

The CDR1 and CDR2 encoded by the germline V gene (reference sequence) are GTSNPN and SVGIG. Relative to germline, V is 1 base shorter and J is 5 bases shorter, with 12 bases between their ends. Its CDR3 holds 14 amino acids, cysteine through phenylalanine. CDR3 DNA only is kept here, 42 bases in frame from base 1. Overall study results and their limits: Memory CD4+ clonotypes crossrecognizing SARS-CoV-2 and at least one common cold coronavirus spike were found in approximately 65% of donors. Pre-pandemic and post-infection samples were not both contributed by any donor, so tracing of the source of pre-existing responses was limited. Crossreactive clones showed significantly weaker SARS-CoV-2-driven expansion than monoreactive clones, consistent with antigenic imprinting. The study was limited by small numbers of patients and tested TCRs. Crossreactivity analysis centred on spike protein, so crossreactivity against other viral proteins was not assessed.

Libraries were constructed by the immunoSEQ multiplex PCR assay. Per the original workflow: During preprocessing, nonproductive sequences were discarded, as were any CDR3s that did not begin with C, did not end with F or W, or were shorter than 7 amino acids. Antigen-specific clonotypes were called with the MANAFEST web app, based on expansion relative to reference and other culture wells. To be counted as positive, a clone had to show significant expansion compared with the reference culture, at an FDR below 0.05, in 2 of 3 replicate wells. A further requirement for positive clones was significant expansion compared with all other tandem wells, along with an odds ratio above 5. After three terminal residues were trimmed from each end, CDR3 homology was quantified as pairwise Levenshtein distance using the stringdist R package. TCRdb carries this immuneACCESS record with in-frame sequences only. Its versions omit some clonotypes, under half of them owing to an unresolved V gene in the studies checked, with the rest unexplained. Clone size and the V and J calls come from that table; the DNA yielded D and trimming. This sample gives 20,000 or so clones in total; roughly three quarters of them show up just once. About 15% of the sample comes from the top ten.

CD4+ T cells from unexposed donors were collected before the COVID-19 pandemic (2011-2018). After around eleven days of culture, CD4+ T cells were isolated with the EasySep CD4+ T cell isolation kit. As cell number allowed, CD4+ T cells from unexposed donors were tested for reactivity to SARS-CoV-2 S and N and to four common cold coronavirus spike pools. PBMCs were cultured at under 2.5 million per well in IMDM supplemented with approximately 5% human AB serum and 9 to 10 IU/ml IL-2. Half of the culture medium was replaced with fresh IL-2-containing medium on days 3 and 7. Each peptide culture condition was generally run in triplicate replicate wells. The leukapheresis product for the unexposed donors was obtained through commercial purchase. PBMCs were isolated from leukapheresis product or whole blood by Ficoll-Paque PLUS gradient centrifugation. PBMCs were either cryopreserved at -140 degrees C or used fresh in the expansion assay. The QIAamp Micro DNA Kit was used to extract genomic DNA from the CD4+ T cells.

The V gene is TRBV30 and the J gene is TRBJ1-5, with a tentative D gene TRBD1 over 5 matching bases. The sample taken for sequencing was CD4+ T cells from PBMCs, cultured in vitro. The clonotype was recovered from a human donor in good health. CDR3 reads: CAWSGSGGDQPQHF. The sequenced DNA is TGTGCCTGGAGTGGATCGGGGGGGGATCAGCCCCAGCATTTT.